This is a list of T cell receptor beta chains from one sample in a study of T cell repertoires in aging, cancer and after chemotherapy. TCRdb re-analysed the multiplex PCR reads in MiXCR, keeping a single row per CDR3 protein. The table has about 2,900 distinct CDR3 sequences, approximately 25% seen once; the top ten hold under 9%. The sequencing input was blood. Receptors originate from a human donor with a solid tumor. The CDR3 runs from the conserved cysteine through the conserved F or W. A D gene is named only where the DNA matches it firmly. Clone size appears in some rows only: once, few, many, or a class for an expanded clone.

j_call v_call d_call clone_size cdr3_aa cdr3_nt
TRBJ2-7 TRBV10-3 TRBD1 medium-sized CAIRTGQGGSYEQYF TGTGCCATCAGGACTGGACAGGGGGGATCCTACGAGCAGTACTTC
TRBJ1-5 TRBV12-3/TRBV12-4 NA NA CASSLMGAPQHF TGTGCCAGCAGTTTAATGGGGGCTCCCCAGCATTTT
TRBJ2-1 TRBV29-1 NA NA CSVEVGSSYNEQFF TGCAGCGTTGAGGTGGGCAGCTCCTACAATGAGCAGTTCTTC
TRBJ2-7 TRBV7-9 NA NA CASSFSGSYPLEQYF TGTGCCAGCAGCTTCTCCGGGTCCTATCCTTTGGAGCAGTACTTC
TRBJ2-1 TRBV7-3 TRBD2 medium-sized CASSLAGGRHNEQFF TGTGCCAGCAGCCTAGCGGGGGGTCGTCACAATGAGCAGTTCTTC
TRBJ2-7 TRBV6-5 NA large CASTGEGHEQYF TGTGCCAGCACAGGGGAGGGCCACGAGCAGTACTTC
TRBJ2-7 TRBV20-1 NA NA CSARDAGLHEQYF TGCAGTGCTAGAGACGCAGGGCTCCACGAGCAGTACTTC
TRBJ2-6 TRBV6-5 TRBD1 medium-sized CASSFTTGSTGANVLTF TGTGCCAGCAGTTTTACGACAGGGAGTACTGGGGCCAACGTCCTGACTTTC
TRBJ2-5 TRBV28 NA few CATQDQTQYF TGTGCCACCCAGGACCAGACCCAGTACTTC
TRBJ2-3 TRBV7-2 TRBD2 medium-sized CASSRLAVLGDTQYF TGTGCCAGCAGCCGACTAGCGGTTTTGGGAGATACGCAGTATTTT
TRBJ2-7 TRBV13 NA NA CASSLGLWGAGNYEQYF TGTGCCAGCAGCTTAGGGCTGTGGGGGGCGGGGAACTACGAGCAGTACTTC
TRBJ2-1 TRBV19 TRBD1 medium-sized CASRTPTGSYNEQFF TGTGCCAGTAGGACCCCGACAGGGAGCTACAATGAGCAGTTCTTC
TRBJ2-7 TRBV27 TRBD1 NA CASPFSGQEFYEQYF TGTGCCAGTCCCTTCAGCGGACAGGAGTTCTACGAGCAGTACTTC
TRBJ2-7 TRBV5-1 TRBD2 few CASSAGTSVGEQYF TGCGCCAGCAGCGCTGGGACTAGCGTTGGCGAGCAGTACTTC
TRBJ2-7 TRBV20-1 TRBD1 few CSVGTGGRDEQYF TGCAGTGTCGGAACAGGGGGTCGGGACGAGCAGTACTTC
TRBJ2-1 TRBV20-1 NA few CSARSVEGLEVYNEQFF TGCAGTGCTAGATCCGTCGAGGGACTGGAAGTATACAATGAGCAGTTCTTC
TRBJ1-5 TRBV19 TRBD1 few CASSIGGYAQPQHF TGTGCCAGTTCGATAGGGGGCTACGCTCAGCCCCAGCATTTT
TRBJ2-1 TRBV7-2 NA NA CASSPRARAWDNKQFF TGTGCCAGCAGCCCCCGAGCGAGGGCATGGGACAATAAGCAGTTCTTC
TRBJ1-2 TRBV5-6 TRBD1 large CASSHGQVGGHSTF TGTGCCAGCAGCCACGGACAGGTCGGGGGTCACTCCACCTTC
TRBJ2-7 TRBV20-1 TRBD1 NA CSAPSDRGSYEQYF TGCAGTGCCCCCTCTGACAGGGGCTCCTACGAGCAGTACTTC
TRBJ2-7 TRBV5-4 TRBD1 medium-sized CASSQRQGYEQYF TGTGCCAGCAGCCAACGACAGGGCTACGAGCAGTACTTC
TRBJ1-1 TRBV10-1 NA medium-sized CASSESGVGSEAFF TGCGCCAGCAGTGAGTCGGGGGTCGGCAGTGAAGCTTTCTTT
TRBJ2-5 TRBV7-2 NA NA CASRFTSVGTPKYF TGTGCCAGCAGATTTACCTCGGTGGGGACTCCGAAGTACTTC
TRBJ1-2 TRBV18 NA NA CASSLTEGGLYGYTF TGTGCCAGCTCTCTCACGGAAGGGGGGCTCTATGGCTACACCTTC
TRBJ1-2 TRBV28 TRBD1 few CASSLGTGTNF TGTGCCAGCAGTTTAGGGACAGGGACGAACTTC
TRBJ2-1 TRBV28 TRBD2 few CASSPGLVTPNEQFF TGTGCCAGCAGTCCTGGACTAGTAACCCCCAATGAGCAGTTCTTC
TRBJ1-5 TRBV7-6 NA NA CASSSRSGGYSNQPQHF TGTGCCAGCAGCTCGCGTTCCGGGGGTTATAGCAATCAGCCCCAGCATTTT
TRBJ2-7 TRBV27 TRBD1 NA CASSLSTGSGVGYEQYF TGTGCCAGCAGTTTATCGACAGGGAGTGGGGTTGGATACGAGCAGTACTTC
TRBJ1-2 TRBV12-3/TRBV12-4 NA once CASSLLLVQTF TGTGCCAGCAGTTTATTGCTAGTGCAAACCTTC
TRBJ2-3 TRBV20-1 TRBD2 few CSARVRAGGPPDTQYF TGCAGTGCTAGAGTGCGAGCGGGAGGGCCCCCAGATACGCAGTATTTT
TRBJ1-6 TRBV11-2 TRBD1 few CASSTRTGGNSPLHF TGTGCCAGCAGCACTCGGACAGGGGGCAATTCACCCCTCCACTTT
TRBJ2-3 TRBV24-1 NA NA CATSLEGGTDTQYF TGTGCCACCAGTCTTGAGGGGGGTACAGATACGCAGTATTTT
TRBJ2-3 TRBV7-9 TRBD2 NA CASSPPWTSGGRDTQYF TGTGCCAGCAGCCCCCCCTGGACTAGCGGGGGGCGGGATACGCAGTATTTT
TRBJ2-1 TRBV7-9 TRBD2 NA CASSLVGLAGRHSLYNEQFF TGCGCCAGCAGCTTGGTTGGACTAGCGGGGAGGCATTCCCTATACAATGAGCAGTTCTTC
TRBJ2-7 TRBV25-1 TRBD1 NA CASRPTGGANHEQYF TGTGCCAGCAGACCAACAGGGGGAGCAAACCACGAGCAGTACTTC
TRBJ1-1 TRBV28 TRBD1 NA CASSLSTGGVVNTEAFF TGTGCCAGCAGTTTATCCACAGGGGGCGTCGTGAACACTGAAGCTTTCTTT
TRBJ2-4 TRBV19 NA few CASSIDPGVAKNIQYF TGTGCCAGTAGTATAGATCCCGGGGTAGCCAAAAACATTCAGTACTTC
TRBJ2-5 TRBV27 NA few CASSFAPPHKTQYF TGTGCCAGCAGTTTTGCTCCGCCACACAAGACCCAGTACTTC
TRBJ1-1 TRBV7-3 NA few CASSYTRLNEAFF TGTGCCAGCAGCTACACCCGCTTGAATGAAGCTTTCTTT
TRBJ2-2 TRBV6-5 TRBD1 medium-sized CASSRTGNTGELFF TGTGCCAGCAGCCGGACAGGGAACACCGGGGAGCTGTTTTTT
TRBJ1-1 TRBV11-3 TRBD1 few CASSLGTGTEAFF TGTGCCAGCAGCTTGGGGACAGGCACTGAAGCTTTCTTT
TRBJ1-2 TRBV7-2 NA large CASSLDGIAGYTF TGTGCCAGCAGCTTAGACGGGATTGCGGGCTACACCTTC
TRBJ2-1 TRBV4-3 TRBD2 NA CASSHGTSGYNEQFF TGCGCCAGCAGCCACGGGACTAGCGGGTACAATGAGCAGTTCTTC